This T cell receptor (beta chain) stems from a study of shared T cell receptors in the human thymus. The count of this clone is one. In germline, CDR1 is GTSNPN, CDR2 SVGIG (reference sequence). CDR3 length: 14 residues. V gave up 2 bases and J gave up 4 bases; unmatched junction bases: 5. Only in-frame clones appear in the TCRdb table, and some are missing; sequencing was by immunoSEQ multiplex PCR. The sample records hundreds of thousands of clones, around nine tenths being singletons. This same sample was also part of a study on human thymus T cells. That work adds: Across thymic and blood repertoires, the usage of V and J genes appeared to be biased.

Sequencing was carried out using thymocytes. The gene calls are TRBV30 and TRBJ2-5, with TRBD1 identical over 9 bases. The receptor was isolated from a boy under three years old with a congenital heart defect. CDR3 coding DNA: TGTGCCTGGAGTAGGGACAGGGCCGGAGAGACCCAGTACTTC. It translates to CAWSRDRAGETQYF.